The clone carrying this T cell receptor beta chain has a handful of counts. Its matching antigen is unknown. The data stem from a study of T cells in Graves' hyperthyroidism and ophthalmopathy. Study observations and caveats: Ophthalmopathy was told apart from stable hyperthyroidism by a 13 V-J model. Most clonotypes expanded in thyroid above 0.001 were likewise present in blood.

Amplification yielded TCR beta CDR3 regions, with RNA transcripts as the source. Researchers ran a first-round RT-PCR on the TCR CDR3 using the HTBI primer set. From the multiplex PCR reads, TCRdb called clonotypes with MiXCR, one entry per CDR3 protein. Among about 700,000 distinct CDR3 sequences listed, 14% were seen once. The V and J ends lost 6 bases and 5 bases, in that order; junction bases with no gene match: 7. The CDR3 consists of 13 residues. Germline CDR1 and CDR2: MNHEY and SVGEGT. Patients with uncontrolled infections, other autoimmune diseases, pregnancy or lactation were excluded. The sequence was obtained from a woman aged 18-30 years with Graves' hyperthyroidism. V usage is TRBV6-2 or TRBV6-3 and J usage is TRBJ2-7; TRBD1 agrees at 7 bases. Material: blood. The CDR3 is CASRADRVDEQYF. CDR3 sequence (DNA): TGTGCCAGCAGGGCCGACAGGGTGGACGAGCAGTACTTC.